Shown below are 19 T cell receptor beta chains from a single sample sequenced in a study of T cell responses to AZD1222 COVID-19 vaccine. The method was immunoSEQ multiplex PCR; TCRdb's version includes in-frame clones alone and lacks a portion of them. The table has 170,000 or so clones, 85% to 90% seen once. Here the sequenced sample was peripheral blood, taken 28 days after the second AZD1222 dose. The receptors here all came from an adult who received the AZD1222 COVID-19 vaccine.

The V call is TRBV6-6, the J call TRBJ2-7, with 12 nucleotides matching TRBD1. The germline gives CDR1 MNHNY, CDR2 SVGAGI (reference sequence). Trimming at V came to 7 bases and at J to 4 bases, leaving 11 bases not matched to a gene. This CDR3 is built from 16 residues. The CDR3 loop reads CASNDPGQGASYEQYF. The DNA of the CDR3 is TGTGCCAGCAATGACCCGGGACAGGGGGCATCTTACGAGCAGTACTTC.

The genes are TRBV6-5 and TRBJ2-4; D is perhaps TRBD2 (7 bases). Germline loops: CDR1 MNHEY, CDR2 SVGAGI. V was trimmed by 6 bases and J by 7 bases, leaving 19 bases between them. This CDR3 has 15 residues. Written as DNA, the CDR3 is TGTGCCAGCAGAAACCCGGGGGGCGCGAGGAACATTCAGTACTTC. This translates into CASRNPGGARNIQYF.

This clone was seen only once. The CDR3 reads CASSPRDGLNTQYF. As DNA, the CDR3 is TGTGCCAGCAGCCCCCGGGACGGTCTAAATACGCAGTATTTT. The rearrangement joins TRBV3-1 (or the pseudogene TRBV3-2) to TRBJ2-3; D could derive from TRBD1 or TRBD2 (5 bases each). Deletions cut 4 bases from V and 7 bases from J, with 15 bases between. The germline V gene has CDR1 LGHDT and CDR2 YNNKEL (reference sequence). This CDR3 has 14 residues.

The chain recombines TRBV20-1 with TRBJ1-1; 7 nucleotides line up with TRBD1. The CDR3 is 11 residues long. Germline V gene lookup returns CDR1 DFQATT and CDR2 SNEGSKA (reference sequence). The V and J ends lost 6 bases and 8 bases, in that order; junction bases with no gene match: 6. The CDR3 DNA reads TGCAGTGCCTATGGGACAGAAGAAGCTTTCTTT. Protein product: CSAYGTEEAFF.

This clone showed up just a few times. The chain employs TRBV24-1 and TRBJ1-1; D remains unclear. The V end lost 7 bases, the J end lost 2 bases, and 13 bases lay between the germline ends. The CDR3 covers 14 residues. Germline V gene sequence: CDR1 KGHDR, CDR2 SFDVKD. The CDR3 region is CATRVGSGNTEAFF. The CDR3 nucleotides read TGTGCCACCAGGGTAGGGAGTGGAAACACTGAAGCTTTCTTT.

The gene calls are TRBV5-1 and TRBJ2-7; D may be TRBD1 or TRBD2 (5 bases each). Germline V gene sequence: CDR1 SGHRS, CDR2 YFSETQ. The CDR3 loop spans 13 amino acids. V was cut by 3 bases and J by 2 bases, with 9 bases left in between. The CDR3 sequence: CASSSGSTYEQYF. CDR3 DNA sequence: TGCGCCAGCAGCTCAGGGAGTACCTACGAGCAGTACTTC.

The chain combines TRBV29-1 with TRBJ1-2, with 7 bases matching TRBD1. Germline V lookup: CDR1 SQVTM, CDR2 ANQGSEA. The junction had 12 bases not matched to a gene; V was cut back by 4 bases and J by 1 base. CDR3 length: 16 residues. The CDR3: CSVAEPKGQLNYGYTF. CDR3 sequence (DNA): TGCAGCGTTGCCGAACCGAAGGGACAGCTTAACTATGGCTACACCTTC.

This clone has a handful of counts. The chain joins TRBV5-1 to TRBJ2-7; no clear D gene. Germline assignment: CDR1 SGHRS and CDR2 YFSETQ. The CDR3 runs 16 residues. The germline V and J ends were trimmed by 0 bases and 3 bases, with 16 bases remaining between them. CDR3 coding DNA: TGCGCCAGCAGCTTGGGCGACGCACCTCACCTCTACGAGCAGTACTTC. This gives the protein CASSLGDAPHLYEQYF.

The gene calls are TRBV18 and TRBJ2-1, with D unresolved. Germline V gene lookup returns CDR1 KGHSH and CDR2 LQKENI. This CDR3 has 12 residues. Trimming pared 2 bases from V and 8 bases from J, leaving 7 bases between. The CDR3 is CASSPVGDEQFF. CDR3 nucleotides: TGTGCCAGCTCACCAGTGGGTGATGAGCAGTTCTTC. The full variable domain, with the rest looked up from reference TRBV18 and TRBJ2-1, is NAGVMQNPRHLVRRRGQEARLRCSPMKGHSHVYWYRQLPEEGLKFMVYLQKENIIDESGMPKERFSAEFPKEGPSILRIQQVVRGDSAAYFCASSPVGDEQFFGPGTRLTVL.

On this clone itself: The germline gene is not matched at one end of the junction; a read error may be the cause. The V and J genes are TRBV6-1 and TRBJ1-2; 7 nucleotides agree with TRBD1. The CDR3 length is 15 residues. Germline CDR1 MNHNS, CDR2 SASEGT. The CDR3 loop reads CASSERFLLGGSSLF. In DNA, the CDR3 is TGTGCCAGCAGTGAAAGATTTCTATTAGGGGGCTCAAGCCTCTTC.

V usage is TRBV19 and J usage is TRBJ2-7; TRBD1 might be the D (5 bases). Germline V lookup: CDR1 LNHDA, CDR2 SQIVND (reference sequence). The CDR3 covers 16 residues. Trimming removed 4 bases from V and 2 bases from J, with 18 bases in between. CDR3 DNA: TGTGCCAGTAGTACCGCCCGCAGGGTTGGAGCCTACGAGCAGTACTTC. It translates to CASSTARRVGAYEQYF.

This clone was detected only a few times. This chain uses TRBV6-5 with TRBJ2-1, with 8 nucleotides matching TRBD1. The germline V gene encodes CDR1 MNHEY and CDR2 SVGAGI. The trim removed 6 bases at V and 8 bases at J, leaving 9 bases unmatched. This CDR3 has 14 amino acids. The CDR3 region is CASSVGQGQDEQFF. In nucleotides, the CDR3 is TGTGCCAGCAGCGTCGGACAGGGCCAGGATGAGCAGTTCTTC.

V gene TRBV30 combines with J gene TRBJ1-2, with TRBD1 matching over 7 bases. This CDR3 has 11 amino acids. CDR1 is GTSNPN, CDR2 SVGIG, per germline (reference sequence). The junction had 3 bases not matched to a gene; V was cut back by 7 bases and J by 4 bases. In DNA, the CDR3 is TGTGCCTCGGGACAGTCCTATGGCTACACCTTC. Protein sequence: CASGQSYGYTF.

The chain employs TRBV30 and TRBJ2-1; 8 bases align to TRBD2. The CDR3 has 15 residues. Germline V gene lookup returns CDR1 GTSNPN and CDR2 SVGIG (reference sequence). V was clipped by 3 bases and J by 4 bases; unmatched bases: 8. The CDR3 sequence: CAWSWSGGRYNEQFF. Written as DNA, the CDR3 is TGTGCCTGGAGCTGGAGCGGGGGTCGGTACAATGAGCAGTTCTTC.

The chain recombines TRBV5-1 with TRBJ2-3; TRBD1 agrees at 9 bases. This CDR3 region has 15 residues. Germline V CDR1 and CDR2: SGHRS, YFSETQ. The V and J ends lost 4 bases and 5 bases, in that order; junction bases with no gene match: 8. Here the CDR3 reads CASSPTGQGLDTQYF. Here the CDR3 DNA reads TGCGCCAGCAGCCCTACGGGACAGGGATTAGATACGCAGTATTTT.

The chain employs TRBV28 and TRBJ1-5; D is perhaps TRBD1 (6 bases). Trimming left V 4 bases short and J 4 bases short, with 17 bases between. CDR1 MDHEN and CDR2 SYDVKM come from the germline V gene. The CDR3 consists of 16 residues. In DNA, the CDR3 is TGTGCCAGCAGTTCCGCTAAGGCAGGGGAAAATCAGCCCCAGCATTTT. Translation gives CASSSAKAGENQPQHF.

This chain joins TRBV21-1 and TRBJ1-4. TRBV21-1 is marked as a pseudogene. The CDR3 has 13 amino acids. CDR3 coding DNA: TGTGCCAGCAGCAAAGTGGCACGCGGGAAACTGTTTTTT. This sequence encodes CASSKVARGKLFF.

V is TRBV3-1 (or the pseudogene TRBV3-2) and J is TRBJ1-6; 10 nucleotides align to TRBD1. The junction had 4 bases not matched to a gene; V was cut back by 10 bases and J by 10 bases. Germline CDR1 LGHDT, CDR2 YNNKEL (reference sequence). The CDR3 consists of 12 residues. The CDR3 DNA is TGTGCCACCGGGGACAGGGGCTCACCCCTCCACTTT. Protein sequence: CATGDRGSPLHF.

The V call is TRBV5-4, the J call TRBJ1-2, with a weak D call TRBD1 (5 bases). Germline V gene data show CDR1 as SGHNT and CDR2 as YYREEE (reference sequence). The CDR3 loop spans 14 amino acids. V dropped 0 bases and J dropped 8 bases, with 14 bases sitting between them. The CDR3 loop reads CASSLVGAQGGYTF. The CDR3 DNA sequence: TGTGCCAGCAGCTTGGTTGGGGCGCAGGGCGGCTACACCTTC. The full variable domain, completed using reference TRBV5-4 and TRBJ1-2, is ETGVTQSPTHLIKTRGQQVTLRCSSQSGHNTVSWYQQALGQGPQFIFQYYREEENGRGNFPPRFSGLQFPNYSSELNVNALELDDSALYLCASSLVGAQGGYTFGSGTRLTVV.